This TCR beta chain was documented in a study of control samples from healthy donors and cancer patients. Sequencing was performed with immunoSEQ multiplex PCR; in TCRdb, only in-frame clones are kept and a portion is missing. The table records about 95,000 clones, 88% of them present only once. The receptor's source is a woman in her 70s in good health. What was sequenced was blood.

The DNA for the CDR3 is TGTGCCAGTACCGGGGGGCAGCACAATCAGCCCCAGCATTTT. It encodes CASTGGQHNQPQHF. This chain uses TRBV19 with TRBJ1-5; weak D call: TRBD1 (6 bases). This CDR3 has 14 residues. CDR1 is LNHDA, CDR2 SQIVND, per germline (reference sequence). Deletions cut 7 bases from V and 3 bases from J, with 13 bases between.